Presented here are 7 T cell receptor beta chains from one specimen sequenced in a study of blood T cell repertoires in COVID-19. Sequencing was performed with immunoSEQ multiplex PCR; in TCRdb, only in-frame clones are kept and a portion is missing. This sample has a few hundred thousand clones, with around 87% found just once. The material sequenced was peripheral blood. Receptors were obtained from a woman aged 50 to 60 who had recovered from COVID-19.

The chain has TRBV10-3 and TRBJ1-2; D possibly corresponds to TRBD1 (5 bases). Germline CDR1 reads ENHRY; CDR2 reads SYGVKD. The length of the CDR3 is 18 residues. Trimming stripped 0 bases from V and 5 bases from J, with 22 bases between. Here the CDR3 reads CAISESPRVGLILYGYTF. In DNA form, the CDR3 reads TGTGCCATCAGTGAGTCCCCAAGGGTGGGACTCATTCTTTATGGCTACACCTTC.

The rearrangement uses TRBV7-2 and TRBJ2-3; D is ambiguous. The CDR3 is 13 residues long. The germline gives CDR1 SGHTA, CDR2 FQGNSA. Trimming shortened V by 4 bases and J by 0 bases, and 5 bases separated the two germline ends. CDR3 sequence reads: CASSSMSTDTQYF. In DNA, the CDR3 is TGTGCCAGCAGCTCCATGAGCACAGATACGCAGTATTTT.

This chain links TRBV9 with TRBJ1-2, with 8 nucleotides matching TRBD1. CDR1 SGDLS and CDR2 YYNGEE come from the germline V gene. V was clipped by 3 bases and J by 3 bases; unmatched bases: 4. This CDR3 is built from 14 residues. The CDR3 DNA follows: TGTGCCAGCAGCGAGACAGGGGAAGACTATGGCTACACCTTC. Translated: CASSETGEDYGYTF.

This chain uses TRBV5-1 with TRBJ2-2; a possible D gene is TRBD2 (6 bases). The germline V gene has CDR1 SGHRS and CDR2 YFSETQ. This CDR3 contains 15 residues. The germline V and J ends were trimmed by 1 base and 1 base, with 8 bases remaining between them. This CDR3 is CASSLQRVNTGELFF. The CDR3 coding sequence is TGCGCCAGCAGCTTGCAGCGGGTGAACACCGGGGAGCTGTTTTTT.

The chain combines TRBV19 with TRBJ2-5, with D tentatively TRBD2 (5 bases). Trimming removed 4 bases at V and 5 bases at J, with 8 bases between. Germline V lookup: CDR1 LNHDA, CDR2 SQIVND (reference sequence). This CDR3 spans 12 amino acids. This CDR3 is CASSSSGETQYF. In DNA, the CDR3 is TGTGCCAGTAGTAGCTCGGGGGAGACCCAGTACTTC. The full variable domain, with the rest looked up from reference TRBV19 and TRBJ2-5, is DGGITQSPKYLFRKEGQNVTLSCEQNLNHDAMYWYRQDPGQGLRLIYYSQIVNDFQKGDIAEGYSVSREKKESFPLTVTSAQKNPTAFYLCASSSSGETQYFGPGTRLLVL.

This chain uses TRBV4-1 with TRBJ2-1; TRBD2 aligns across 8 bases. CDR1 and CDR2 (germline): MGHRA, YSYEKL. The CDR3 contains 17 residues. The trim removed 4 bases at V and 6 bases at J, leaving 14 bases unmatched. The chain's CDR3 is CASSLTIGTRRANEQFF. CDR3 in DNA: TGCGCCAGCAGCCTAACAATTGGGACTAGGCGGGCCAATGAGCAGTTCTTC.

The rearrangement joins TRBV2 to TRBJ1-2; 9 nucleotides match TRBD1. The V segment lost 6 bases and the J segment 6 bases; nucleotides outside the gene matches: 8. The CDR3 sequence is 14 residues long. Germline V lookup: CDR1 SNHLY, CDR2 FYNNEI. CDR3 residues: CASRRQGGLDGYTF. The CDR3 coding sequence is TGTGCCAGCAGGAGACAGGGGGGGTTGGATGGCTACACCTTC.